This passage covers 23 T cell receptor beta chains from one sample sequenced in a study of T cells after posttransplantation cyclophosphamide. Control samples came 1 year after myeloablative marrow transplants with methotrexate plus calcineurin inhibitor. Libraries were prepared by immunoSEQ multiplex PCR; TCRdb keeps only in-frame clonotypes and omits some of them. The sample comprises roughly 24,000 clones, around 92% of which are singletons, and around 8.2% rests with the top ten. Sample: PBMCs, taken after an allogeneic stem cell transplant with a calcineurin inhibitor and methotrexate. The source is a female patient aged 50-65 years who received an allogeneic stem cell transplant from an unrelated donor, was CMV-positive, and had chronic GVHD only. Part of the T cells may come from the graft donor.

The chain links TRBV11-1 to TRBJ1-3; D gene ambiguous. CDR3 length: 14 residues. Germline CDR1 SGHAT, CDR2 FQDESV (reference sequence). The V and J ends lost 3 bases and 4 bases respectively, with 10 bases between them. The CDR3 protein is CASSFGGSGNTIYF. Here the CDR3 DNA reads TGTGCCAGCAGCTTTGGAGGGTCCGGAAACACCATATATTTT.

V is TRBV2 and J is TRBJ1-2, with D possibly matching TRBD1 (5 bases). From germline, CDR1 is SNHLY and CDR2 FYNNEI. The CDR3 runs to 15 residues. V was cut by 6 bases and J by 6 bases, with 20 bases left in between. The CDR3 region is CASSSRDSRRHGYTF. CDR3 sequence (DNA): TGTGCCAGCAGCAGCCGGGACTCACGAAGGCATGGCTACACCTTC.

The genes are TRBV11-2 and TRBJ2-7; 9 positions match TRBD1. V lost 8 bases to trimming and J lost 3 bases; unmatched junction nucleotides: 5. Germline V gene lookup returns CDR1 SGHAT and CDR2 FQNNGV. This CDR3 spans 13 amino acids. CDR3: CASGLGQGYEQYF. CDR3 DNA: TGTGCCAGCGGCCTGGGACAGGGCTACGAGCAGTACTTC.

The CDR3 loop is CASSQHFGGRAADTQYF. The DNA of the CDR3 is TGTGCCAGCAGCCAACACTTTGGCGGGAGGGCCGCAGATACGCAGTATTTT. The chain is built from TRBV7-3 and TRBJ2-3; 9 bases map to TRBD2. There are 17 residues in the CDR3. From germline, CDR1 is SGHTA and CDR2 FQGTGA. The junction had 13 bases not matched to a gene; V was cut back by 5 bases and J by 4 bases. Looking up the rest from reference TRBV7-3 and TRBJ2-3 gives the full variable domain: GAGVSQTPSNKVTEKGKYVELRCDPISGHTALYWYRQSLGQGPEFLIYFQGTGAADDSGLPNDRFFAVRPEGSVSTLKIQRTERGDSAVYLCASSQHFGGRAADTQYFGPGTRLTVL.

V usage is TRBV5-4 and J usage is TRBJ1-1; TRBD1 agrees at 9 bases. The CDR3 contains 17 residues. Unmatched junction bases numbered 14, after V lost 3 bases and J lost 5 bases. Germline V gene sequence: CDR1 SGHNT, CDR2 YYREEE (reference sequence). The CDR3 protein is CASSSPVTGGTVTEAFF. CDR3 nucleotide sequence: TGTGCCAGCAGCTCCCCAGTGACAGGGGGTACGGTGACTGAAGCTTTCTTT. Full variable domain (outside the CDR3, taken from reference TRBV5-4 and TRBJ1-1): ETGVTQSPTHLIKTRGQQVTLRCSSQSGHNTVSWYQQALGQGPQFIFQYYREEENGRGNFPPRFSGLQFPNYSSELNVNALELDDSALYLCASSSPVTGGTVTEAFFGQGTRLTVV.

The chain uses TRBV27 and TRBJ2-7; the D gene is possibly TRBD2 (6 bases). The V and J ends lost 8 bases and 3 bases respectively, with 11 bases between them. The CDR3 contains 12 residues. In germline, CDR1 is MNHEY, CDR2 SMNVEV (reference sequence). CDR3: CASRRGFYEQYF. CDR3 DNA sequence: TGTGCCAGCCGGAGGGGTTTCTACGAGCAGTACTTC.

The chain couples TRBV18 to TRBJ1-1; D may be TRBD1 (6 bases). V was trimmed by 2 bases and J by 5 bases, leaving 9 bases between them. Germline CDR1 KGHSH, CDR2 LQKENI. This CDR3 spans 13 amino acids. The CDR3 here is CASSPSQGTEAFF. CDR3 bases: TGTGCCAGCTCACCATCGCAGGGGACTGAAGCTTTCTTT.

The chain combines TRBV27 with TRBJ2-7; the match to TRBD2 covers 11 bases. CDR3 length: 15 residues. With V trimmed by 6 bases and J by 6 bases, 10 bases remained unmatched. Germline CDR1 is MNHEY and CDR2 is SMNVEV (reference sequence). CDR3 DNA sequence: TGTGCCAGCAGACCCCGACTAGCGGGGATGTCCGAGCAGTACTTC. Translating gives CASRPRLAGMSEQYF.

The V call is TRBV29-1, the J call TRBJ1-4; TRBD1 agrees at 8 bases. The V and J ends lost 6 bases and 6 bases, in that order; junction bases with no gene match: 6. CDR1 and CDR2 (germline): SQVTM, ANQGSEA. The CDR3 covers 13 residues. The CDR3: CSVTDRADEKLFF. As DNA, the CDR3 is TGCAGCGTCACGGACAGGGCGGATGAAAAACTGTTTTTT.

The chain combines TRBV6-1 with TRBJ1-5, with TRBD1 identical over 9 bases. The CDR3 loop spans 15 amino acids. V gave up 6 bases and J gave up 6 bases; unmatched junction bases: 9. Per the germline V gene, CDR1 is MNHNS and CDR2 is SASEGT. The CDR3 sequence: CASRSGTGLSQPQHF. The DNA for the CDR3 is TGTGCCAGCAGATCCGGGACAGGGTTGAGTCAGCCCCAGCATTTT.

The J gene is TRBJ1-5, the V gene TRBV28; TRBD1 matches at 8 bases. CDR1 and CDR2 from the germline V gene are MDHEN and SYDVKM. After removal of 3 bases from V and 0 bases from J, the junction contained 7 bases not matched to a gene. The CDR3 loop spans 17 amino acids. CDR3 DNA sequence: TGTGCCAGCAGTTTTAACAGGGGGGAATTTAGCAATCAGCCCCAGCATTTT. Translation gives CASSFNRGEFSNQPQHF.

This clone was counted once. The rearrangement joins TRBV11-3 to TRBJ2-1; 11 bases align to TRBD2. CDR1 and CDR2 (germline): SGHNT, YENEEA. Unmatched junction bases numbered 9, after V lost 4 bases and J lost 4 bases. The CDR3 is 17 residues long. As DNA, the CDR3 is TGTGCCAGCAGCTCTTACACCGGGACTAGCGGTTACAATGAGCAGTTCTTC. As protein: CASSSYTGTSGYNEQFF. Supplemented by reference TRBV11-3 and TRBJ2-1, the full variable domain reads EAGVVQSPRYKIIEKKQPVAFWCNPISGHNTLYWYLQNLGQGPELLIRYENEEAVDDSQLPKDRFSAERLKGVDSTLKIQPAELGDSAVYLCASSSYTGTSGYNEQFFGPGTRLTVL.

The rearrangement links TRBV6-1 to TRBJ1-5; D gene ambiguous. The germline V gene has CDR1 MNHNS and CDR2 SASEGT. The CDR3 totals 13 residues. Trimming stripped 4 bases from V and 5 bases from J, with 9 bases between. CDR3 coding DNA: TGTGCCAGCAGTGGGCGGGGTTATCAGCCCCAGCATTTT. Its protein product is CASSGRGYQPQHF.

The rearrangement joins TRBV5-4 to TRBJ1-1; 7 bases align to TRBD1. From germline, CDR1 is SGHNT and CDR2 YYREEE (reference sequence). CDR3 length equals 15 residues. V lost 4 bases and J lost 0; bases outside the gene matches: 6. The CDR3 DNA sequence: TGTGCCAGCAGCCGGGACAGAGACGTGAACACTGAAGCTTTCTTT. Protein sequence: CASSRDRDVNTEAFF.

The CDR3 loop is CASRQYEQYF. Here the CDR3 DNA reads TGTGCCAGTCGACAGTACGAGCAGTACTTC. The V and J genes are TRBV6-1 and TRBJ2-7, with D perhaps TRBD1 (5 bases). Germline CDR1 reads MNHNS; CDR2 reads SASEGT. The CDR3 contains 10 residues. V gave up 9 bases and J gave up 4 bases, with 7 bases separating them.

The chain links TRBV7-6 to TRBJ2-3, with 9 bases identical to TRBD2. Germline values: CDR1 SGHVS, CDR2 FNYEAQ. V trimming: 1 base; J trimming: 8 bases; junction bases outside the gene matches: 4. CDR3 length: 14 amino acids. The CDR3 loop is CASSLGRTSVTQYF. In DNA, the CDR3 is TGTGCCAGCAGCTTAGGCAGGACTAGCGTTACGCAGTATTTT.

This clone was seen just once. The V call is TRBV11-2, the J call TRBJ1-1; no clear D gene. V was cut by 0 bases and J by 11 bases, with 19 bases left in between. The CDR3 contains 15 residues. The germline gives CDR1 SGHAT, CDR2 FQNNGV. Written as DNA, the CDR3 is TGTGCCAGCAGCTTAGATGCAGACTTGATTTTTGCCGCTTTCTTT. As protein: CASSLDADLIFAAFF.

Of note for this clone: A read error may produce the germline difference seen at one junction end. The chain is built from TRBV27 and TRBJ2-1, with D possibly TRBD1 on 5 matching bases. This CDR3 is built from 14 residues. The germline CDR1 and CDR2 sequences are MNHEY and SMNVEV (reference sequence). The CDR3 sequence: CVSRPLDTHNEQFF. CDR3 in DNA: TGTGTCAGCAGACCCCTGGACACCCACAATGAGCAGTTCTTC.

The gene calls are TRBV7-9 and TRBJ2-7, with 10 bases lining up with TRBD2. The CDR3 is made up of 17 amino acids. J gave up 1 base and V 2 bases, and 8 bases lay outside the gene matches. The germline V gene encodes CDR1 SEHNR and CDR2 FQNEAQ (reference sequence). The CDR3 here is CASSLFPGTSDSYEQYF. The DNA for the CDR3 is TGTGCCAGCAGCTTATTCCCCGGGACTAGCGATTCCTACGAGCAGTACTTC. The whole variable domain, filled in from reference TRBV7-9 and TRBJ2-7, reads DTGVSQNPRHKITKRGQNVTFRCDPISEHNRLYWYRQTLGQGPEFLTYFQNEAQLEKSRLLSDRFSAERPKGSFSTLEIQRTEQGDSAMYLCASSLFPGTSDSYEQYFGPGTRLTVT.

V gene TRBV9 combines with J gene TRBJ1-3; tentative D call: TRBD1 (6 bases). The CDR3 loop spans 15 amino acids. Trimming left V 4 bases short and J 0 bases short, with 11 bases between. The germline gives CDR1 SGDLS, CDR2 YYNGEE. The CDR3 DNA follows: TGTGCCAGCAGCACACAGGGCAGCTCTGGAAACACCATATATTTT. The encoded protein is CASSTQGSSGNTIYF. The variable domain in full, with the rest retrieved from reference TRBV9 and TRBJ1-3, is DSGVTQTPKHLITATGQRVTLRCSPRSGDLSVYWYQQSLDQGLQFLIQYYNGEERAKGNILERFSAQQFPDLHSELNLSSLELGDSALYFCASSTQGSSGNTIYFGEGSWLTVV.

Comments on this clone: Its ends do not fully match the called genes, so a read error is possible. The chain combines TRBV7-7 with TRBJ2-1; TRBD2 aligns across 13 bases. There are 16 residues in the CDR3. CDR1 SSHAT and CDR2 FNYEAQ come from the germline V gene (reference sequence). In DNA form, the CDR3 reads TGTGCTAGCAGCTCCGGACTAGCGGGAGTTATTGATGAGCAGTTCTTC. It specifies CASSSGLAGVIDEQFF.

Concerning this clone: This sample includes further DNA sequences coding for the same CDR3. The chain joins TRBV27 to TRBJ2-3; D is perhaps TRBD2 (6 bases). CDR1 is MNHEY and CDR2 is SMNVEV in the germline V gene (reference sequence). Trimming took 6 bases from V and 0 from J, leaving 19 bases between them. The CDR3 spans 17 residues. CDR3 loop: CASRPLAMTASTDTQYF. The CDR3 nucleotides read TGTGCCAGCAGGCCTCTAGCGATGACTGCTAGCACAGATACGCAGTATTTT.

This chain connects TRBV27 to TRBJ1-6; TRBD1 matches at 7 bases. With V trimmed by 5 bases and J by 8 bases, 9 bases remained unmatched. This CDR3 has 15 residues. Germline assignment: CDR1 MNHEY and CDR2 SMNVEV (reference sequence). The DNA of the CDR3 is TGTGCCAGCAGTAGGACAGGCTGGGCGGATTCACCCCTCCACTTT. The encoded protein is CASSRTGWADSPLHF.